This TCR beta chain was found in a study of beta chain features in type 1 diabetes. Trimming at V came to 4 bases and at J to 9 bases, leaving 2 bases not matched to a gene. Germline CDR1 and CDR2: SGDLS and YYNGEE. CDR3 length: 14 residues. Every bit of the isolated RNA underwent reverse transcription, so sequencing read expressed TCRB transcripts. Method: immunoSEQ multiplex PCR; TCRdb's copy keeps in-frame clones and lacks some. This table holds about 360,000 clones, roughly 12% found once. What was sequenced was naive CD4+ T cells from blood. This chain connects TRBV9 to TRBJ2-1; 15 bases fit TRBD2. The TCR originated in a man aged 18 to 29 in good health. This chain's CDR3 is CASSSGLAGGEQFF. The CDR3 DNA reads TGTGCCAGCAGCTCGGGACTAGCGGGAGGTGAGCAGTTCTTC. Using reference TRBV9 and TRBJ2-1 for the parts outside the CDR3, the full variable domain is DSGVTQTPKHLITATGQRVTLRCSPRSGDLSVYWYQQSLDQGLQFLIQYYNGEERAKGNILERFSAQQFPDLHSELNLSSLELGDSALYFCASSSGLAGGEQFFGPGTRLTVL.